These 27 T cell receptor beta chains were all obtained from the same sample, sequenced in a study of cytomegalovirus exposure and HLA in healthy donors. The PCR used 60 Vbeta and 13 Jbeta primers. Data came from immunoSEQ multiplex PCR; TCRdb stores just in-frame clones and leaves some out. The sample yields roughly 190,000 clones, about 13% seen once. Sequencing was performed on PBMCs. These receptors were collected from a man in his fifties or sixties in good health and CMV-seropositive.

A few counts support this clone. The chain combines TRBV5-4 with TRBJ2-5, with D perhaps matching TRBD1 (5 bases). The CDR3 spans 12 residues. The germline CDR1 and CDR2 sequences are SGHNT and YYREEE (reference sequence). Trimming pared 1 base from V and 13 bases from J, leaving 14 bases between. DNA of the CDR3: TGTGCCAGCAGCTTGCGCAGGGAAGAGTGGTACTTC. Protein: CASSLRREEWYF.

This sequence joins TRBV5-6 and TRBJ2-1; tentative D call: TRBD2 (7 bases). There are 14 residues in the CDR3. Germline loops: CDR1 SGHDT, CDR2 YYEEEE. V dropped 2 bases and J dropped 4 bases, with 10 bases sitting between them. Here the CDR3 DNA reads TGTGCCAGCAGCTTTCGGGGGGCATACAATGAGCAGTTCTTC. This encodes CASSFRGAYNEQFF.

This clone appeared a single time. A junction end diverges from the germline sequence, so it may reflect a read error. Other DNA sequences within the sample encode an identical CDR3. The chain combines TRBV6-5 with TRBJ1-6; D may be TRBD1 (5 bases). The CDR3 runs to 14 residues. In germline, CDR1 is MNHEY, CDR2 SVGAGI. The chain's CDR3 is CASSYSREDSPLHF. DNA of the CDR3: TGTGCCAGCAGTTACAGCAGGGAGGACTCACCCCTCCACTTC.

This clone has just a few counts. The rearrangement links TRBV11-2 to TRBJ2-7; maybe TRBD1 (6 bases). V lost 6 bases to trimming and J lost 6 bases, with 9 bases between them. The length of the CDR3 is 11 residues. Germline V gives CDR1 SGHAT, CDR2 FQNNGV. The CDR3 nucleotides are TGTGCCAGCAGTACAGGGACCGAGCAGTACGTC. Translated: CASSTGTEQYV.

The chain recombines TRBV4-3 with TRBJ1-2, with D possibly being TRBD1 (6 bases). The CDR3 is 14 residues long. Trimming took off 4 bases at V and 4 bases at J, with 13 bases between the two ends. Germline values: CDR1 LGHNA, CDR2 YSLEER. The CDR3 sequence is CASSPDRLGYGYTF. The CDR3 nucleotides read TGCGCCAGCAGCCCCGACAGGCTGGGCTATGGCTACACCTTC.

A few counts support this clone. The V call is TRBV5-1, the J call TRBJ1-4; tentative D call: TRBD1 (5 bases). V was trimmed by 6 bases and J by 4 bases, leaving 16 bases between them. This CDR3 is 15 amino acids long. CDR1 is SGHRS and CDR2 is YFSETQ in the germline V gene. For the CDR3, the DNA is TGCGCCAGCACACCGGGGGTAATTTTTAATGAAAAACTGTTTTTT. It translates to CASTPGVIFNEKLFF. The complete variable domain, with remaining parts taken from reference TRBV5-1 and TRBJ1-4, reads KAGVTQTPRYLIKTRGQQVTLSCSPISGHRSVSWYQQTPGQGLQFLFEYFSETQRNKGNFPGRFSGRQFSNSRSEMNVSTLELGDSALYLCASTPGVIFNEKLFFGSGTQLSVL.

This sequence joins TRBV19 and TRBJ1-3, with 7 bases that match TRBD1. Germline CDR1 is LNHDA and CDR2 is SQIVND (reference sequence). Trimming removed 4 bases from V and 0 bases from J; junction bases left unmatched: 3. This CDR3 is 15 amino acids long. Here the CDR3 reads CASSSRDSSGNTIYF. The CDR3 region has the DNA TGTGCCAGTAGTAGCCGGGACAGCTCTGGAAACACCATATATTTT.

The V and J genes are TRBV7-2 and TRBJ2-5; tentatively, D is TRBD2 (7 bases). The germline CDR1 and CDR2 sequences are SGHTA and FQGNSA. Trimming pared 3 bases from V and 5 bases from J, leaving 13 bases between. The CDR3 contains 14 residues. The CDR3 region is CASSFNRGGETQYF. The CDR3 DNA reads TGTGCCAGCAGCTTTAATAGGGGGGGGGAGACCCAGTACTTC.

V is TRBV7-9 and J is TRBJ1-6; D remains ambiguous. There are 13 residues in the CDR3. CDR1 is SEHNR and CDR2 is FQNEAQ in the germline V gene (reference sequence). Trimming took off 5 bases at V and 11 bases at J, with 13 bases between the two ends. The CDR3: CASSLTLSAPLHF. The DNA of the CDR3 is TGTGCCAGCAGCCTAACGCTGAGCGCACCCCTCCACTTT. Complete variable domain (other parts from reference TRBV7-9 and TRBJ1-6): DTGVSQNPRHKITKRGQNVTFRCDPISEHNRLYWYRQTLGQGPEFLTYFQNEAQLEKSRLLSDRFSAERPKGSFSTLEIQRTEQGDSAMYLCASSLTLSAPLHFGNGTRLTVT.

This chain joins TRBV6-6 and TRBJ1-4; D remains unclear. Per germline, CDR1 MNHNY and CDR2 SVGAGI (reference sequence). V was trimmed by 0 bases and J by 6 bases, leaving 8 bases between them. The CDR3 length is 14 residues. CDR3 sequence reads: CASSYSRLDEKLFF. The CDR3 nucleotides read TGTGCCAGCAGTTACTCGAGGTTGGATGAAAAACTGTTTTTT.

This rearrangement joins TRBV19 to TRBJ2-5, with D perhaps matching TRBD1 (6 bases). There are 15 residues in the CDR3. CDR1 is LNHDA, CDR2 SQIVND, per germline (reference sequence). The germline V and J ends were trimmed by 4 bases and 1 base, with 13 bases remaining between them. The CDR3 region is CASSRPTGSQETQYF. The CDR3 DNA reads TGTGCCAGTAGTAGACCGACAGGCAGCCAAGAGACCCAGTACTTC.

The chain combines TRBV30 with TRBJ2-1, with D tentatively TRBD1 (6 bases). V was clipped by 6 bases and J by 1 base, with 16 bases between them. CDR1 and CDR2 (germline): GTSNPN, SVGIG (reference sequence). This CDR3 has 15 residues. CDR3 bases: TGTGCCTGTCCGGTGGGGGCTCGGTCCTACAATGAGCAGTTCTTC. It encodes CACPVGARSYNEQFF.

This clone was seen only a few times. The V call is TRBV5-4, the J call TRBJ1-1, with TRBD1 matching over 7 bases. Germline V gives CDR1 SGHNT, CDR2 YYREEE (reference sequence). The CDR3 covers 14 residues. The V gene end was trimmed by 3 bases and the J gene end by 0 bases; junction bases not matched to a gene: 2. The CDR3 sequence is CASSSGQVNTEAFF. The DNA of the CDR3 is TGTGCCAGCAGCTCCGGACAGGTGAACACTGAAGCTTTCTTT.

This clone has only a few counts. V usage is TRBV7-2 and J usage is TRBJ1-2; TRBD1 matches 12 bases. CDR1 and CDR2 (germline): SGHTA, FQGNSA. The trim removed 4 bases at V and 6 bases at J, leaving 9 bases unmatched. The CDR3 is made up of 16 amino acids. CDR3 residues: CASSSFAGTGGDGYTF. As DNA, the CDR3 is TGTGCCAGCAGCTCCTTCGCCGGGACAGGGGGCGATGGCTACACCTTC. Drawing the rest from reference TRBV7-2 and TRBJ1-2, the complete variable domain is GAGVSQSPSNKVTEKGKDVELRCDPISGHTALYWYRQSLGQGLEFLIYFQGNSAPDKSGLPSDRFSAERTGGSVSTLTIQRTQQEDSAVYLCASSSFAGTGGDGYTFGSGTRLTVV.

A few counts support this clone. The chain couples TRBV28 to TRBJ1-2, with D tentatively TRBD1 (5 bases). Germline loops: CDR1 MDHEN, CDR2 SYDVKM. Trimming removed 1 base from V and 3 bases from J, with 9 bases in between. The CDR3 contains 14 residues. CDR3 in DNA: TGTGCCAGCAGTTTATCGTCGACAGACTATGGCTACACCTTC. This encodes CASSLSSTDYGYTF.

This clone was detected a few times. This specimen includes other DNA sequences encoding the same CDR3. This chain uses TRBV4-3 with TRBJ2-1; 9 bases align to TRBD2. This CDR3 has 16 amino acids. The junction had 12 bases not matched to a gene; V was cut back by 5 bases and J by 7 bases. From germline, CDR1 is LGHNA and CDR2 YSLEER. The CDR3, as DNA: TGCGCCAGCAGCAGGAACCTCTTGGCGGGGGGGAATGAGCAGTTCTTC. Translation: CASSRNLLAGGNEQFF.

The chain carries TRBV21-1 and TRBJ2-2; TRBD1, the table's D call, lacks a check against the DNA. TRBV21-1 is noted as a pseudogene. The CDR3 totals 14 residues. The CDR3 protein is CASSTYRDIGELFF. The CDR3, as DNA: TGTGCCAGCAGCACCTACAGGGATATCGGGGAGCTGTTTTTT.

This clone was counted between two and nine times. The chain's CDR3 is CASSRPRDIYGHWFF. The CDR3 DNA follows: TGCGCCAGCAGTCGGCCACGGGACATTTATGGGCATTGGTTCTTC. V usage is TRBV23-1 and J usage is TRBJ2-1, with a possible D match to TRBD1 (6 bases). TRBV23-1 is an ORF for which the function is uncertain. CDR3 length: 15 amino acids. V was clipped by 4 bases and J by 15 bases, with 25 bases between them.

This chain uses TRBV4-3 with TRBJ2-1; maybe TRBD2 (5 bases). The ends were cut back, 2 bases at V and 8 bases at J, with 10 bases in the middle. The CDR3 is made up of 13 amino acids. The V gene's germline CDR1 is LGHNA and CDR2 YSLEER. The CDR3 DNA reads TGCGCCAGCAGCCAACGGGGATACGATGAGCAGTTCTTC. Translation gives CASSQRGYDEQFF.

The gene calls are TRBV14 and TRBJ2-3; TRBD2 agrees at 7 bases. This CDR3 spans 13 amino acids. CDR1 and CDR2 from the germline V gene are SGHDN and FVKESK. V lost 4 bases to trimming and J lost 3 bases; unmatched junction nucleotides: 1. The CDR3 protein is CASSPGGTDTQYF. In DNA form, the CDR3 reads TGTGCCAGCAGCCCCGGGGGGACAGATACGCAGTATTTT.

The rearrangement links TRBV7-9 to TRBJ1-5, with no clear D. The V end was cut by 9 bases, the J end by 6 bases, with 15 bases between. Germline V CDR1 and CDR2: SEHNR, FQNEAQ (reference sequence). This CDR3 comprises 13 residues. The DNA for the CDR3 is TGTGCCAGAAGCCTCGGAGTAGGTCAGCCCCAGCATTTT. Residues: CARSLGVGQPQHF.

V and J are TRBV7-3 and TRBJ2-1, with a weak D call TRBD2 (6 bases). In germline, CDR1 is SGHTA, CDR2 FQGTGA. V was trimmed by 5 bases and J by 5 bases, leaving 10 bases between them. This CDR3 has 13 residues. This CDR3 reads CASSTGLDNEQFF. The CDR3 region has the DNA TGTGCCAGCAGCACGGGACTGGACAATGAGCAGTTCTTC.

The chain carries TRBV29-1 and TRBJ2-5; 10 positions agree with TRBD1. This CDR3 spans 13 amino acids. Germline CDR1 reads SQVTM; CDR2 reads ANQGSEA. After removal of 7 bases from V and 5 bases from J, the junction contained 7 bases not matched to a gene. The DNA of the CDR3 is TGCAGCGCTGGACAGGGGGGGGGTGAGACCCAGTACTTC. The encoded protein is CSAGQGGGETQYF.

This clone occurred a few times. The CDR3 spells CASSRDRGIQPQHF. DNA of the CDR3: TGTGCCAGCAGCAGGGACAGGGGGATTCAGCCCCAGCATTTT. J is TRBJ1-5 and V is TRBV7-2; 11 bases match TRBD1. Per germline, CDR1 SGHTA and CDR2 FQGNSA. J lost 6 bases, V lost 5 bases, and 3 bases had no gene match. CDR3 size: 14 residues.

The CDR3 DNA reads as TGCGCCAGCAGGGAGGCGGGATACTACGAGCAGTACGTC. This encodes CASREAGYYEQYV. The chain recombines TRBV10-2 with TRBJ2-7; maybe TRBD2 (6 bases). The germline V gene encodes CDR1 WSHSY and CDR2 SAAADI. This CDR3 is built from 13 residues. V lost 6 bases and J 3 bases, leaving 12 bases between the germline ends.

The rearrangement uses TRBV28 and TRBJ2-6; 7 bases are a match to TRBD2. Germline values: CDR1 MDHEN, CDR2 SYDVKM. With V trimmed by 6 bases and J by 11 bases, 22 bases remained unmatched. The CDR3 runs to 18 residues. In nucleotides, the CDR3 is TGTGCCAGCAGGTCCAGTCGTGGCAGGGAGGGCTCGGGGGACGTCCTGACTTTC. Amino acid sequence: CASRSSRGREGSGDVLTF.

This clone has more than one count but fewer than ten. The chain links TRBV7-2 to TRBJ1-4; the D gene is possibly TRBD1 (5 bases). Trimming removed 5 bases from V and 3 bases from J, with 7 bases in between. This CDR3 is 13 amino acids long. Germline CDR1 is SGHTA and CDR2 is FQGNSA. The CDR3, as DNA: TGTGCCAGCAGCCGGGGGGCTAATGAAAAACTGTTTTTT. It codes for CASSRGANEKLFF.